A selection of T cell receptor beta chains follows, all from one sample in a study of blood T cell repertoires in COVID-19. Sequenced by immunoSEQ multiplex PCR; TCRdb stores in-frame clones only, minus some. The sample yields 140,000 to 150,000 clones, 84% seen once. The sequenced sample consisted of peripheral blood. Every receptor here comes from a man aged 30 to 45 with COVID-19, enrolled during active disease. The CDR3 runs from the conserved cysteine through the conserved F or W. D genes are given only for firm matches. Only part of the rows carry a size: once, few, many, or a class if the clone is expanded.

clone size	J gene	D gene	V gene	CDR3 DNA	CDR3 protein
once	TRBJ1-5	-	TRBV7-7	TGTGCTAGCAGCCCAACCCCGGGTCCAGGGACAAAATATAGCAATCAGCCCCAGCATTTT	CASSPTPGPGTKYSNQPQHF
-	TRBJ2-2	TRBD2	TRBV6-4	TGTGCCAGCAACCCGACTAGCGGGAGTCTGAACACCGGGGAGCTGTTTTTT	CASNPTSGSLNTGELFF
-	TRBJ2-1	-	TRBV11-2	TGTGCCAGCAGCTTATTTACGGGTTACAATGAGCAGTTCTTC	CASSLFTGYNEQFF
-	TRBJ2-1	-	TRBV9	TGTGCCAGCAGCGAGGGGGAGAGCCACAATGAGCAGTTCTTC	CASSEGESHNEQFF
-	TRBJ1-1	TRBD1	TRBV11-2	TGTGCCAGCAGCTTATCAGGGGGAGAAACTGAAGCTTTCTTT	CASSLSGGETEAFF
-	TRBJ2-7	-	TRBV6-5	TGTGCCAGCACAAGACTCTTCTCCTACGAGCAGTACTTC	CASTRLFSYEQYF
-	TRBJ2-3	-	TRBV30	TGTGCCTGGGACCGGGGATCGGTAGATACGCAGTATTTT	CAWDRGSVDTQYF
-	TRBJ1-5	-	TRBV10-3	TGTGCCATCAGTGATTCATCGGGCAATCAGCCCCAGCATTTT	CAISDSSGNQPQHF
-	TRBJ1-6	TRBD1	TRBV19	TGTGCCAGTACCCGACAGGGGGGATCACCCCTCCACTTT	CASTRQGGSPLHF
once	TRBJ2-7	-	TRBV18	TGTGCCAGCTCACCAACAGGGACCTACGAGCAGTACTTC	CASSPTGTYEQYF
-	TRBJ2-7	TRBD2	TRBV28	TGTGCCAGCAGCCCCCTCGGGGGGGCACGCTACGAGCAGTACTTC	CASSPLGGARYEQYF
-	TRBJ2-7	TRBD2	TRBV29-1	TGCAGCGTTGATTTAGGGCTAGCGGGTCCCCGGGGTTACGAGCAGTACTTC	CSVDLGLAGPRGYEQYF
-	TRBJ2-2	TRBD2	TRBV6-5	TGTGCCAGCACCCCCCTCGGGGGGGATACCGGGGAGCTGTTTTTT	CASTPLGGDTGELFF
once	TRBJ1-4	TRBD1	TRBV9	TGTGCCAGCAGCGTAGACTCAGGGGGTGCTGAAAAACTGTTTTTT	CASSVDSGGAEKLFF
-	TRBJ1-5	TRBD1	TRBV24-1	TGTGCCACCAGTGATTCCGGGACAGGGAATCAGCCCCAGCATTTT	CATSDSGTGNQPQHF
-	TRBJ2-3	-	TRBV18	TGTGCCAGCTCACCGTCTCGGGGGATGGGCACAGATACGCAGTATTTT	CASSPSRGMGTDTQYF
-	TRBJ2-1	-	TRBV6-2/TRBV6-3	TGTGCCAGCAGTTCTTGGACAGCCGGCTCCTACAATGAGCAGTTCTTC	CASSSWTAGSYNEQFF
-	TRBJ1-2	-	TRBV7-2	TGTGCCAGCAGCTTAGCGTTCAGGGACTCCAACTATGGCTACACCTTC	CASSLAFRDSNYGYTF
-	TRBJ2-7	TRBD2	TRBV7-6	TGTGCCAGCAGCTTAGCCAGCCGGACTAGCGGGAGTGGCGAGCAGTACTTC	CASSLASRTSGSGEQYF
once	TRBJ2-7	TRBD2	TRBV7-2	TGTGCCAGCAGCTTAGAACTAGCGAGGAACGAGCAGTACTTC	CASSLELARNEQYF
-	TRBJ2-3	TRBD1	TRBV7-9	TGTGCCAGCAGCCCTCGAATAGAGGGGGCAGGAGATACGCAGTATTTT	CASSPRIEGAGDTQYF
-	TRBJ1-1	TRBD1	TRBV19	TGTGCCAGTAGTATCCCGAGAAAGGGGGCGAACACTGAAGCTTTCTTT	CASSIPRKGANTEAFF
-	TRBJ1-1	-	TRBV9	TGTGCCAGCAGCCTTCCGGGTACGAACACTGAAGCTTTCTTT	CASSLPGTNTEAFF
few	TRBJ2-7	TRBD2	TRBV11-2	TGTGCCAGCAGCTCAGTCTCGGGGGGTTACGAGCAGTACTTC	CASSSVSGGYEQYF
-	TRBJ2-1	-	TRBV5-1	TGCGCCAGCAGCTGGGGGACTGGGTATGAGCAGTTCTTC	CASSWGTGYEQFF
once	TRBJ2-5	TRBD2	TRBV5-4	TGTGCCAGCAGCTCGGGACTAGCGGGAGTCCGGAAAGAGACCCAGTACTTC	CASSSGLAGVRKETQYF
once	TRBJ2-1	TRBD2	TRBV4-2	TGTGCCAGCAGCCAAGACGGTAGCGGGAGTGAGCAGTTCTTC	CASSQDGSGSEQFF
-	TRBJ1-1	TRBD1	TRBV9	TGTGCCAGCAGCGACAGGGGGAACACTGAAGCTTTCTTT	CASSDRGNTEAFF
-	TRBJ2-7	TRBD2	TRBV24-1	TGTGCCACCAGTGACCCTACGACTAGCGGGATCTACGAGCAGTACTTC	CATSDPTTSGIYEQYF
-	TRBJ1-5	-	TRBV10-2	TGCGCCAGCAGTGAGAGGGCAGGGTGGACACAGCCCCAGCATTTT	CASSERAGWTQPQHF
-	TRBJ1-4	TRBD1	TRBV5-6	TGTGCCAGCAGCTTGGGTCTAGGACAGGACGAAAAACTGTTTTTT	CASSLGLGQDEKLFF
-	TRBJ2-5	-	TRBV5-6	TGTGCCAGCAGTCAGGGGCTTGAGACCCAGTACTTC	CASSQGLETQYF
-	TRBJ1-3	-	TRBV3-1/TRBV3-2	TGTGCCAGCAGCCAACAGGCTACTGGAAACACCATATATTTT	CASSQQATGNTIYF
-	TRBJ1-2	-	TRBV10-1	TGCGCCAGCAGTGAGTCCGGGACTTCCCCTTATGGCTACACCTTC	CASSESGTSPYGYTF
-	TRBJ2-1	TRBD1	TRBV3-1/TRBV3-2	TGTGCCAGCAGCCGGACAGGGAGTAACAATGAGCAGTTCTTC	CASSRTGSNNEQFF
few	TRBJ1-2	-	TRBV18	TGTGCCAGCTCACCCGACGGAGACTATGGCTACACCTTC	CASSPDGDYGYTF
few	TRBJ2-1	-	TRBV15	TGTGCCAAGGCTAGCGTCTACAATGAGCAGTTCTTC	CAKASVYNEQFF
-	TRBJ2-7	TRBD2	TRBV7-8	TGTGCCAGCAGCCGACTAGCGGACAACTACGAGCAGTACTTC	CASSRLADNYEQYF
-	TRBJ1-3	-	TRBV28	TGTGCCAGCATGTATGCTGGAAACACCATATATTTT	CASMYAGNTIYF
-	TRBJ2-5	TRBD1	TRBV3-1/TRBV3-2	TGTGCCAGCAGCCAAGAATCTGGGACAGGGAAACAAGAGACCCAGTACTTC	CASSQESGTGKQETQYF
-	TRBJ2-1	-	TRBV2	TGTGCCAGCACGAAAGCTACCCGCATTGCCAATGAGCAGTTCTTC	CASTKATRIANEQFF
-	TRBJ2-7	-	TRBV12-5	TGTGCTAGTGGGGGGACACCACCCTACGAGCAGTACTTC	CASGGTPPYEQYF
-	TRBJ1-1	-	TRBV2	TGTGCCAGCAGGGGGGCTAAGAACACTGAAGCTTTCTTT	CASRGAKNTEAFF
-	TRBJ2-1	-	TRBV28	TGTGCCAGCAGGGAAACTAGTCTCAATGAGCAGTTCTTC	CASRETSLNEQFF
once	TRBJ1-1	-	TRBV6-5	TGTGCCAGCAGTTACAAAGGGGGTCGGAACACTGAAGCTTTCTTT	CASSYKGGRNTEAFF
-	TRBJ2-7	TRBD2	TRBV28	TGTGCCAGCACAACCGGGACTAGCGGGAGCCCCACGTACTTC	CASTTGTSGSPTYF
-	TRBJ1-1	-	TRBV3-1/TRBV3-2	TGTGCCAGCAGCCCCACAGGGAGCACTGAAGCTTTCTTT	CASSPTGSTEAFF
-	TRBJ2-5	-	TRBV3-1/TRBV3-2	TGTGCCAGCAGCCCAGTGCGAGCGACGACCCAGTACTTC	CASSPVRATTQYF
once	TRBJ2-5	TRBD1	TRBV19	TGTGCCAGTAGTATGGTAACAGGGGGCCAAGAGACCCAGTACTTC	CASSMVTGGQETQYF
-	TRBJ1-3	TRBD1	TRBV4-1	TGCGCCAGCAGCCTAAACACAGGGGTCTCTGGAAACACCATATATTTT	CASSLNTGVSGNTIYF
-	TRBJ2-7	-	TRBV20-1	TGCAGTGCTAGTGGAGGGGACTCGAGCTCCTACGAGCAGTACTTC	CSASGGDSSSYEQYF
-	TRBJ2-3	-	TRBV4-3	TGCGCCAGCAGCCCCCTAAGGGGTCGGCAGTATTTT	CASSPLRGRQYF
-	TRBJ2-1	-	TRBV10-2	TGCGCCAGCAGTGAGGTTGCACATCTCTACAATGAGCAGTTCTTC	CASSEVAHLYNEQFF